This T cell receptor beta chain was observed in a study of beta chain features in type 1 diabetes. Background on the study: Analysis included roughly 100 million sorted cells drawn from all samples.

The length of the CDR3 is 19 residues. The germline V gene has CDR1 MDHEN and CDR2 SYDVKM. Germline trimming cut 5 bases from V and 7 bases from J; bases unmatched to any gene: 21. Comments on this clone: Its antigen remains unidentified.

Each of the CD4+ naive, central memory, regulatory and stem cell-like memory populations was sorted via CD45RO/CCR7/CD25/CD127/CD95/CD27. cDNA synthesis used the whole RNA isolate, giving expressed TCRB sequences. Using immunoSEQ multiplex PCR, the repertoire was profiled, and TCRdb retains in-frame clones only, with some absent. The repertoire has 680,000 or so clones, roughly a sixth of them found once; the top ten carry around 0.095%. Study findings and constraints: For patients, the naive, central memory and Treg TCRB repertoires appeared more alike than for healthy donors. Junctions at VDJ sites from type 1 diabetes patients had fewer insertions and more deletions.

Sequencing was performed on naive CD4+ T cells from blood. This receptor was identified in a man in his late teens or twenties in good health. The gene calls are TRBV28 and TRBJ2-1; 9 bases map to TRBD1. In DNA, the CDR3 is TGTGCCAGCAGTAGGGGGTGGGTCCCGGGACAGGGCTCACGGAATGAGCAGTTCTTC. Its protein is CASSRGWVPGQGSRNEQFF. Filled out from reference TRBV28 and TRBJ2-1, the complete variable domain reads DVKVTQSSRYLVKRTGEKVFLECVQDMDHENMFWYRQDPGLGLRLIYFSYDVKMKEKGDIPEGYSVSREKKERFSLILESASTNQTSMYLCASSRGWVPGQGSRNEQFFGPGTRLTVL.